This T cell receptor (beta chain) was observed in a study of T cells in localized non-small cell lung cancer. In regard to this clone: Its antigen is not known.

General study findings and limits: Heterogeneity cannot be ruled out, as sequencing used one tumor region only. Peak T cell clonality was found in uninvolved adjacent lung, exceeding tumor. With higher T cell density in blood came longer overall survival. The appearance of a median about 62 of the top 100 tumor clones was seen in adjacent lung.

The germline gives CDR1 LNHDA, CDR2 SQIVND (reference sequence). CDR3 size: 16 residues. The V gene end was trimmed by 5 bases and the J gene end by 4 bases; junction bases not matched to a gene: 6. Profiled with immunoSEQ multiplex PCR; TCRdb holds only in-frame clones, not every one. Altogether over 20,000 clones are present, about 86% being singletons, with the ten largest covering 14%. The J gene is TRBJ2-3, the V gene TRBV19; 13 positions agree with TRBD2. The clonotype comes from a female donor older than 55 with stage I lung adenocarcinoma. The sequencing used peripheral blood, collected before any cancer treatment. The CDR3 DNA follows: TGTGCCAGTAGTGGAGGACTAGCGGGAGCCTCAGATACGCAGTATTTT. This translates into CASSGGLAGASDTQYF.